The 24 T cell receptor beta chains below were found in one sample sequenced in a study of read filtering for tumor transcriptome and immune sequencing (dated by TCRdb to the early 2020s). TCRdb lists the instrument as Illumina HiSeq 4000. TCR libraries were constructed from approximately 390 ng RNA using the Immunoverse kit, and molecular barcoded adaptors covering alpha/delta and beta/gamma chains were employed. TCRdb itself trimmed the public reads at Q25 with fastp, ran MiXCR and retained productive beta chains. Entries that share a CDR3 protein sequence are merged under the most common genes and DNA. Here the sample has about 130,000 distinct CDR3 sequences; roughly 13% occur a single time. 11% of the sample comes from the top ten. The sample consisted of a population of CD138-negative cells sorted from bone marrow. The label giving this sample's cell subset or site can be read as: bone marrow mononuclear cells depleted of CD138+ plasma/myeloma cells by negative magnetic selection. These receptors were collected from a donor aged 40 or over with multiple myeloma.

This clonotype was found many times. The chain recombines TRBV7-9 with TRBJ1-6; 9 nucleotides match TRBD1. Germline V lookup: CDR1 SEHNR, CDR2 FQNEAQ (reference sequence). The CDR3 is made up of 15 amino acids. The V gene end was trimmed by 1 base and the J gene end by 10 bases; junction bases not matched to a gene: 5. CDR3 residues: CASSLDVQGASPLHF. The CDR3 coding sequence is TGTGCCAGCAGCTTAGACGTACAGGGGGCATCACCCCTCCACTTT.

This clonotype was detected ten times or more. The V call is TRBV7-8, the J call TRBJ2-3, with 9 nucleotides matching TRBD2. Germline values: CDR1 SGHVS, CDR2 FQNEAQ. J lost 1 base, V lost 4 bases, and 0 bases had no gene match. The CDR3 runs to 14 residues. CDR3: CASSSSGGTDTQYF. CDR3 coding DNA: TGTGCCAGCAGCTCTAGCGGGGGCACAGATACGCAGTATTTT.

Remarks on this clonotype: A much larger clone lies one base from this, so it may be a read error. The gene calls are TRBV14 and TRBJ1-1, with a possible D match to TRBD1 (5 bases). Germline assignment: CDR1 SGHDN and CDR2 FVKESK. This CDR3 has 16 amino acids. As DNA, the CDR3 is TGTGCCGGCAGCCAACAGGCGTTCTTTTGGAACACTGAAGCTTTCTTT. Translating it yields CAGSQQAFFWNTEAFF.

Note on this clonotype: A single base separates this from a much larger clone, so it may be a read error. This chain's CDR3 is CATGNQGSDTQYF. The CDR3 DNA reads as TGTGCCACCGGGAACCAAGGTAGTGATACGCAGTATTTT. The J gene is TRBJ2-3, the V gene TRBV24-1; no clear D gene. The CDR3 sequence is 13 residues long. Trimming removed 9 bases at V and 6 bases at J, with 15 bases between. Looked up from germline, CDR1 is KGHDR and CDR2 is SFDVKD.

This clonotype was picked up many times. This sequence joins TRBV11-2 and TRBJ2-5; TRBD2 is a possible D gene (5 bases). Trimming stripped 5 bases from V and 4 bases from J, with 14 bases between. Germline V gene lookup returns CDR1 SGHAT and CDR2 FQNNGV. This CDR3 spans 14 amino acids. The CDR3 here is CASSATRSGETQYF. CDR3 nucleotide sequence: TGTGCCAGCAGCGCCACTCGGAGCGGAGAGACCCAGTACTTC.

The table lists this clonotype with many counts. This rearrangement joins TRBV5-1 to TRBJ2-1; tentatively, D is TRBD2 (6 bases). V lost 5 bases and J 5 bases, leaving 14 bases between the germline ends. Germline V lookup: CDR1 SGHRS, CDR2 YFSETQ. The CDR3 contains 14 residues. In DNA form, the CDR3 reads TGCGCCAGCAGAACCGGGACTCCCCACAATGAGCAGTTCTTC. It encodes CASRTGTPHNEQFF.

This clonotype was found a few times. The genes are TRBV12-3 or TRBV12-4 and TRBJ1-3; D is ambiguous. The V gene lost 4 bases and the J gene lost 1 base, with 11 bases spanning the gap. This CDR3 has 15 residues. The CDR3 here is CASSSRGTSGNTIYF. In DNA form, the CDR3 reads TGTGCCAGCAGTTCCCGGGGAACATCTGGAAACACCATATATTTT.

The table lists this clonotype with many counts. The chain links TRBV20-1 to TRBJ2-1, with 8 bases aligning to TRBD2. Per germline, CDR1 DFQATT and CDR2 SNEGSKA (reference sequence). The CDR3 spans 15 residues. V lost 6 bases and J lost 0; bases outside the gene matches: 7. The DNA of the CDR3 is TGCAGTGCCATACTAGCGGTTAGCTCCTACAATGAGCAGTTCTTC. Translation: CSAILAVSSYNEQFF.

J is TRBJ2-1 and V is TRBV18, with a possible D match to TRBD1 (5 bases). In germline, CDR1 is KGHSH, CDR2 LQKENI. This CDR3 spans 13 amino acids. V was pared by 2 bases and J by 6 bases, with 8 bases between. The CDR3 region is CASSPSQGNEQFF. The CDR3 nucleotides read TGTGCCAGCTCACCAAGCCAGGGCAATGAGCAGTTCTTC.

The genes are TRBV28 and TRBJ2-2, with 7 bases lining up with TRBD1. Germline assignment: CDR1 MDHEN and CDR2 SYDVKM. The CDR3 has 15 amino acids. The V segment lost 3 bases and the J segment 1 base; nucleotides outside the gene matches: 2. CDR3 amino acids: CASSLWTGNTGELFF. CDR3 nucleotide sequence: TGTGCCAGCAGTTTGTGGACAGGGAACACCGGGGAGCTGTTTTTT.

This clonotype was counted many times. The chain is built from TRBV29-1 and TRBJ2-3; 15 nucleotides match TRBD2. Germline trimming cut 5 bases from V and 3 bases from J; bases unmatched to any gene: 12. The length of the CDR3 is 18 residues. Germline-derived CDR1 and CDR2 are SQVTM and ANQGSEA. CDR3 nucleotide sequence: TGCAGCGTTTCCTCCGGACTAGCGGGAGGGAGGGGTACAGATACGCAGTATTTT. Residues: CSVSSGLAGGRGTDTQYF.

This clonotype came up many times. The chain combines TRBV20-1 with TRBJ2-1; 10 bases are a match to TRBD1. With 2 bases clipped from V and 8 bases from J, the junction kept 15 bases outside the gene matches. The CDR3 extends over 17 amino acids. Germline CDR1 is DFQATT and CDR2 is SNEGSKA (reference sequence). The CDR3 sequence: CSARNDRGRGASDEQFF. Here the CDR3 DNA reads TGCAGTGCTAGAAACGACAGGGGGCGCGGGGCTAGCGATGAGCAGTTCTTC.

This clonotype has a count of ten or more. This chain links TRBV7-2 with TRBJ2-7; D gene unclear. The CDR3 consists of 14 residues. Germline loops: CDR1 SGHTA, CDR2 FQGNSA. Trimming stripped 5 bases from V and 0 bases from J, with 11 bases between. In DNA, the CDR3 is TGTGCCAGCAGCATGCTCCCCAGCTCCTACGAGCAGTACTTC. Amino acid sequence: CASSMLPSSYEQYF.

This clonotype was picked up many times. The chain employs TRBV19 and TRBJ2-1, with TRBD2 matching 11 bases. CDR1 and CDR2 (germline): LNHDA, SQIVND (reference sequence). The CDR3 loop spans 16 amino acids. V dropped 10 bases and J dropped 0; count of bases not matched to a gene: 8. CDR3 amino acids: CATRGTSGSSYNEQFF. The DNA for the CDR3 is TGTGCCACCCGTGGGACTAGCGGAAGCTCCTACAATGAGCAGTTCTTC.

This clonotype has more than one count but fewer than ten. The chain joins TRBV11-2 to TRBJ2-5, with D possibly TRBD2 on 5 matching bases. V lost 6 bases and J lost 2, with 7 bases in between. CDR1 SGHAT and CDR2 FQNNGV come from the germline V gene. There are 12 residues in the CDR3. CDR3 sequence: CASRERQETQYF. Here the CDR3 DNA reads TGTGCCAGCAGGGAGCGGCAAGAGACCCAGTACTTC.

This clonotype showed up many times. This sequence joins TRBV6-5 and TRBJ2-3; D remains ambiguous. V lost 2 bases and J lost 0, with 12 bases in between. This CDR3 comprises 16 residues. The germline V gene encodes CDR1 MNHEY and CDR2 SVGAGI. CDR3 in DNA: TGTGCCAGCAGTTACAGAGGAACAGCTAGCACAGATACGCAGTATTTT. This codes for CASSYRGTASTDTQYF.

This clonotype was counted ten times or more. The rearrangement uses TRBV4-2 and TRBJ2-1; D might be TRBD1 or TRBD2, each matching 6 bases. V was clipped by 0 bases and J by 8 bases, with 14 bases between them. Germline-derived CDR1 and CDR2 are LGHNA and YNFKEQ. CDR3 length: 15 residues. The CDR3 is CASSQEGGGGYEQFF. The DNA of the CDR3 is TGTGCCAGCAGCCAAGAGGGGGGTGGGGGCTATGAGCAGTTCTTC.

This clonotype came up many times. V is TRBV10-3 and J is TRBJ1-1; 12 nucleotides align to TRBD1. V lost 6 bases and J lost 0; bases outside the gene matches: 8. CDR1 and CDR2 from the germline V gene are ENHRY and SYGVKD. The CDR3 spans 17 residues. The CDR3 loop is CAIREGQGASVNTEAFF. In nucleotides, the CDR3 is TGTGCCATCAGGGAGGGACAGGGGGCTTCGGTGAACACTGAAGCTTTCTTT.

This clonotype was found once. A much more abundant neighbour one base away suggests this may be a read error. Since no conserved phenylalanine or tryptophan closes the CDR3, a read error is the likely cause. The chain links TRBV20-1 to TRBJ2-5; D perhaps matches TRBD1 (5 bases). CDR3 length: 14 residues. Germline values: CDR1 DFQATT, CDR2 SNEGSKA (reference sequence). The V gene lost 3 bases and the J gene lost 2 bases, with 13 bases spanning the gap. CDR3 protein: CSASGRAYQETQYC. The DNA of the CDR3 is TGCAGTGCTAGTGGCAGGGCCTATCAAGAGACCCAGTACTGC.

This clonotype was detected ten times or more. The chain employs TRBV19 and TRBJ2-1; 8 positions match TRBD1. This CDR3 contains 16 residues. The germline gives CDR1 LNHDA, CDR2 SQIVND (reference sequence). The ends lost 5 bases at V and 3 bases at J; junction bases unmatched: 9. Here the CDR3 DNA reads TGTGCCAGTAGTCTAACCGGGACAGGCTACTACAATGAGCAGTTCTTC. Its protein product is CASSLTGTGYYNEQFF.

This clonotype was recorded at least ten times. The junction departs from germline at one end; a sequencing error may be responsible. The gene calls are TRBV5-1 and TRBJ1-1; D is ambiguous. This CDR3 is built from 13 residues. CDR1 and CDR2 from the germline V gene are SGHRS and YFSETQ. CDR3 residues: CASSLGSNTEAFF. CDR3 DNA sequence: TGTGCCAGCAGCTTAGGGTCGAACACTGAAGCTTTCTTT.

This clonotype was seen a handful of times. V usage is TRBV20-1 and J usage is TRBJ2-1; maybe TRBD2 (6 bases). This CDR3 is built from 12 residues. Germline CDR1 DFQATT, CDR2 SNEGSKA (reference sequence). CDR3 residues: CGSGAGLNEQFF. The CDR3 nucleotides are TGCGGAAGTGGCGCGGGGTTGAATGAGCAGTTCTTC.

Note on this clonotype: A much larger clone lies one base from this, so it may be a read error. The DNA for the CDR3 is TGTGCCAGCAGCGGGACGGACAGTTATAGCACTGAAGCTTTCTTT. It is translated as CASSGTDSYSTEAFF. This chain uses TRBV7-9 with TRBJ1-1, with D tentatively TRBD1 (6 bases). With 5 bases removed from V and 4 bases from J, the gap between germline ends came to 17 bases. Looked up from germline, CDR1 is SEHNR and CDR2 is FQNEAQ (reference sequence). This CDR3 comprises 15 residues. The whole variable domain, filled in from reference TRBV7-9 and TRBJ1-1, reads DTGVSQNPRHKITKRGQNVTFRCDPISEHNRLYWYRQTLGQGPEFLTYFQNEAQLEKSRLLSDRFSAERPKGSFSTLEIQRTEQGDSAMYLCASSGTDSYSTEAFFGQGTRLTVV.

This clonotype was detected a few times. The genes are TRBV6-6 and TRBJ1-5; D not resolved. The CDR3 extends over 14 amino acids. Germline CDR1 and CDR2: MNHNY and SVGAGI (reference sequence). The V end lost 0 bases, the J end lost 7 bases, and 10 bases lay between the germline ends. CDR3 loop: CASSYSNADQPQHF. The CDR3 bases are TGTGCCAGCAGTTACTCGAATGCAGACCAGCCCCAGCATTTT.